Each of the 6 T cell receptor gamma chains below was sequenced from the same sample in a study of gamma delta lymphoproliferative disorders and STAT genes. TCRdb redid clone calling on the multiplex PCR reads using CATT. The repertoire holds around 780 gamma-chain clones, with roughly a quarter as singletons. The receptor sequences were amplified from genomic DNA of peripheral blood mononuclear cells. Sequencing used blood. The source of these receptors is a human donor in good health.

By sample fraction, this clone is large. The chain carries TRGV2 and TRGJ1 or TRGJ2. TCRdb is silent on the J gene; assignment here came from matching the DNA to germline. J lost 12 bases, V lost 3 bases, and 5 bases had no gene match. The CDR3 runs 10 residues. Germline V gives CDR1 EGSNGY, CDR2 YDSYNSKV. The CDR3 coding sequence is TGTGCCACCTGGGACTCCCGGAAACTCTTT. This translates into CATWDSRKLF.

By its share, this clone is hyperexpanded. Other DNA sequences in the same sample also yield this CDR3. V usage is TRGV4 and J usage is TRGJ1 or TRGJ2. TCRdb lists no J gene, so it was determined here by aligning the DNA to germline. Losses at the gene ends were 2 bases for V and 8 bases for J; bases not matched to a gene: 3. The length of the CDR3 is 11 residues. Germline V gene lookup returns CDR1 EGSTGY and CDR2 YDSYTSSV. The CDR3 reads CATWDEDKKLF. The CDR3 region has the DNA TGTGCCACCTGGGATGAGGATAAGAAACTCTTT.

This clone is large by share. The genes are TRGV10 and TRGJ1 or TRGJ2. No J gene is reported in TCRdb; it was inferred here by comparing the DNA with germline. TRGV10 belongs to the ORF category, with a function that is uncertain. CDR3 length equals 13 residues. V dropped 8 bases and J dropped 2; count of bases not matched to a gene: 7. The CDR3 here is CAAWDRHYYKKLF. The CDR3 DNA reads as TGTGCTGCGTGGGACCGTCATTATTATAAGAAACTCTTT.

This clone was counted a few times. TCRdb assigns this DNA the protein of a much larger clone, which departs from its translation at residue 3; this likely reflects a read error, and the protein shown comes from translating the DNA. The chain is built from TRGV8 and TRGJP1. The J gene, absent from TCRdb, was called here by matching the DNA to germline. Germline V gives CDR1 VENAVY, CDR2 YDSYNSRV. The CDR3 sequence is 14 residues long. The CDR3 spells CAAWDCPTGWFKIF. CDR3 coding DNA: TGTGCCGCCTGGGATTGCCCCACTGGTTGGTTCAAGATATTT.

By sample share, this clone is medium-sized. The chain employs TRGV9 and TRGJ1 or TRGJ2. The J gene, absent from TCRdb, was called here by matching the DNA to germline. This CDR3 contains 10 residues. With V trimmed by 0 bases and J by 12 bases, 2 bases remained unmatched. The germline CDR1 and CDR2 sequences are GITISATS and ISYDGTV (reference sequence). In DNA form, the CDR3 reads TGTGCCTTGTGGGAGGTGCGGAAACTCTTT. This gives the protein CALWEVRKLF.

Comments on this clone: The DNA is left out, because the CDR3 cannot be placed on it with certainty; the CDR3 is given as TCRdb lists it. No J gene was named, though the V gene is TRGV11. TRGV11 is identified as an open reading frame with a role that is uncertain. The CDR3 is 15 residues long, ends included. CDR3 region: CTTVPAGLNYYKKLF.